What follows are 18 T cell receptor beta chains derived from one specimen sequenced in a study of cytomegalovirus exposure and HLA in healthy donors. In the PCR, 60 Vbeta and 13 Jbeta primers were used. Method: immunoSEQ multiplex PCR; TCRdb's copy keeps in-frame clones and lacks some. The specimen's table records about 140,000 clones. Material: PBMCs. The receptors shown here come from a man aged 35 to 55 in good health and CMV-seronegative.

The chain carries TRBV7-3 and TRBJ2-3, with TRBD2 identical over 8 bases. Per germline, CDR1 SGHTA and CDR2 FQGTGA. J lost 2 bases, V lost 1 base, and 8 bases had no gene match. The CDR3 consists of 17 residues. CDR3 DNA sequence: TGTGCCAGCAGCTTAAGGGTCGGGACTAGGACCACAGATACGCAGTATTTT. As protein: CASSLRVGTRTTDTQYF.

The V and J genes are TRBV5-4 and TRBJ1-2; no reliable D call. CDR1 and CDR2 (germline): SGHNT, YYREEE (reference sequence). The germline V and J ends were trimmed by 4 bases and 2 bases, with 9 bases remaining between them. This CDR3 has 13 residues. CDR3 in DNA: TGTGCCAGCAGCCCTACCGGGAACTATGGCTACACCTTC. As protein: CASSPTGNYGYTF.

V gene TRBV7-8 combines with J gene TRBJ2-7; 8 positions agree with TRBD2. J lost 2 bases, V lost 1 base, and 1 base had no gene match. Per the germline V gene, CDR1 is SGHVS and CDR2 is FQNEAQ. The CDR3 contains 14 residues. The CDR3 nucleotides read TGTGCCAGCAGCTTAGGCGGGGGGACCTACGAGCAGTACTTC. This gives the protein CASSLGGGTYEQYF.

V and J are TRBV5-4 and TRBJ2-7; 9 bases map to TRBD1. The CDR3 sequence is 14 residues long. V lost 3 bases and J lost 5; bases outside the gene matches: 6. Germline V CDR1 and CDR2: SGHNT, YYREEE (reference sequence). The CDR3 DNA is TGTGCCAGCAGCTCCGGGACAGGGAGGCACGAGCAGTACTTC. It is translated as CASSSGTGRHEQYF.

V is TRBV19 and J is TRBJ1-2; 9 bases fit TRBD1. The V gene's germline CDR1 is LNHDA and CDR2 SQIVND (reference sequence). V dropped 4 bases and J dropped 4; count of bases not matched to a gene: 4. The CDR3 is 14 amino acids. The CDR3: CASSSRDRAYGYTF. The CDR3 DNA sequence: TGTGCCAGTAGTAGCCGGGACAGGGCCTATGGCTACACCTTC.

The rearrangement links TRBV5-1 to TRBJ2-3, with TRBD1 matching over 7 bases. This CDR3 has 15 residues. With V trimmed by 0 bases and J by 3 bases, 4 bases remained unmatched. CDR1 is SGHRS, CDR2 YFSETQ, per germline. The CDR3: CASSLGQGVTDTQYF. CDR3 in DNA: TGCGCCAGCAGCTTGGGGCAGGGGGTAACAGATACGCAGTATTTT.

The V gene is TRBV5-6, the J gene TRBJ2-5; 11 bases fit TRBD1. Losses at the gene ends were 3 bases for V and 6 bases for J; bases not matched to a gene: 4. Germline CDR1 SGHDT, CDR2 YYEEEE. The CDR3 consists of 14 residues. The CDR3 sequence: CASSWGQGGKTQYF. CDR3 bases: TGTGCCAGCAGCTGGGGACAGGGGGGAAAGACCCAGTACTTC.

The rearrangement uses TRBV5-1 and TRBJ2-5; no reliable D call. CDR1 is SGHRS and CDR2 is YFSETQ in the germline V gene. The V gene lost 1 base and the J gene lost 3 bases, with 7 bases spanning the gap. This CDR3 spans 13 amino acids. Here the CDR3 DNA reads TGCGCCAGCAGCTTGAACAGAAAAGAGACCCAGTACTTC. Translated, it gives CASSLNRKETQYF.

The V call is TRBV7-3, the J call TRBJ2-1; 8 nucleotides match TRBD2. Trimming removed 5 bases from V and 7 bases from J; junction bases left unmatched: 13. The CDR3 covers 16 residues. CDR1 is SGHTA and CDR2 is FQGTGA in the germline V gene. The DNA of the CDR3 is TGTGCCAGCAGCATCTTTCCGGGACTAGGGCCGAATGAGCAGTTCTTC. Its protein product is CASSIFPGLGPNEQFF.

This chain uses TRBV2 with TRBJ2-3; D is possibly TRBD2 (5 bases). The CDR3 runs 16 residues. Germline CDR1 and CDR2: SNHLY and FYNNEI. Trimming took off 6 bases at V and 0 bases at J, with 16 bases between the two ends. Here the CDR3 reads CASSASGGSSTDTQYF. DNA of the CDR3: TGTGCCAGCAGCGCCTCCGGCGGGTCTAGCACAGATACGCAGTATTTT.

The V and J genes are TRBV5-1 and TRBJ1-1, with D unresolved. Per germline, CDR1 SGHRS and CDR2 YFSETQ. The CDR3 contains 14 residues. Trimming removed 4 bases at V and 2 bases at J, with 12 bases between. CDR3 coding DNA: TGCGCCAGCAGCCTCAGCGCACTCAACACTGAAGCTTTCTTT. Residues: CASSLSALNTEAFF.

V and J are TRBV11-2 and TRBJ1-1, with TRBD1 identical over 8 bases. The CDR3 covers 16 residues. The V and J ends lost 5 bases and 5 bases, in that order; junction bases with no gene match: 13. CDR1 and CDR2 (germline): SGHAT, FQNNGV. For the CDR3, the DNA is TGTGCCAGCAGCCCAACCGGACAGGGAAGAGGGACTGAAGCTTTCTTT. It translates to CASSPTGQGRGTEAFF.

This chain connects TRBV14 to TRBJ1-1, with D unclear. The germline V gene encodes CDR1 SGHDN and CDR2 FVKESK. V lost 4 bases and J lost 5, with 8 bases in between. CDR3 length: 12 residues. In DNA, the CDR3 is TGTGCCAGCAGCCTAATCTTTACTGAAGCTTTCTTT. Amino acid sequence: CASSLIFTEAFF.

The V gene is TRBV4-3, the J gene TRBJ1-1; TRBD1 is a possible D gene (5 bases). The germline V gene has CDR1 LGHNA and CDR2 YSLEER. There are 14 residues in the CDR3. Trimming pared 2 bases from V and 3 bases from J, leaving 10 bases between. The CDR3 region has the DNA TGCGCCAGCAGCCAACCAGGACATTACACTGAAGCTTTCTTT. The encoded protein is CASSQPGHYTEAFF.

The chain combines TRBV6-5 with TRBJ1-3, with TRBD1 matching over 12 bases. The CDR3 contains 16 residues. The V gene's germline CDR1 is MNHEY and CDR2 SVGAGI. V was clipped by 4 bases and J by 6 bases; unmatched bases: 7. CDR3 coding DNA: TGTGCCAGCAGTTTCCGGGACAGGGGGCAAAAAAACACCATATATTTT. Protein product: CASSFRDRGQKNTIYF.

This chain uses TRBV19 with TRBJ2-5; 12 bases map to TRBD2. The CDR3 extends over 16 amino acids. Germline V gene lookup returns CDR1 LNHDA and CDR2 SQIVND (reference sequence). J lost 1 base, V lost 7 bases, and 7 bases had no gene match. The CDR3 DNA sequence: TGTGCCAGTAAGGCTAGCGGGGGGGCCCCCCAAGAGACCCAGTACTTC. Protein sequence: CASKASGGAPQETQYF.

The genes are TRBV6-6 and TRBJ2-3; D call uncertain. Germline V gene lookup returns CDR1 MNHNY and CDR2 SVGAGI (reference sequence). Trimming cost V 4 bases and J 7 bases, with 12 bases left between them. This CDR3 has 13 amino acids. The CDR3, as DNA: TGTGCCAGCAGTTCCCAAGAGCAATATACGCAGTATTTT. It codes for CASSSQEQYTQYF.

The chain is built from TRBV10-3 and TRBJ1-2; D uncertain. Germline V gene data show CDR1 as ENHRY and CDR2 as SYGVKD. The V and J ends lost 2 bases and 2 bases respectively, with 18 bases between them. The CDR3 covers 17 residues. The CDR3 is CAISEDGRSGGNYGYTF. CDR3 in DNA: TGTGCCATCAGTGAGGATGGGAGGTCGGGAGGGAACTATGGCTACACCTTC.